The 13 T cell receptor beta chains given below trace back to one sample, sequenced in a study of CD8 T cells in ankylosing spondylitis (TCRdb year 2017). General conclusions and limits of the study: Blood from ankylosing spondylitis patients appeared to be characterized by a TCR beta motif made up of 8 or 9 highly homologous amino acid variants.

The antigens for these receptors are not known. Libraries were constructed by 5' RACE. Reads for this sample came from an Illumina HiSeq 2500. TCRdb itself trimmed the public reads at Q25 with fastp, ran MiXCR and retained productive beta chains. A single entry per CDR3 protein holds the most common genes and DNA from its merged rows. The sample profile shows around 130,000 distinct CDR3 sequences; about 15% of them were found once. The ten largest clones take up roughly 30% of the sample. Source material: blood, either unsorted or a sorted T cell fraction (not recorded which). These receptors were collected from a male donor with ankylosing spondylitis.

The chain combines TRBV5-1 with TRBJ1-1; D unclear. V shed 7 bases and J shed 3 bases, with 13 bases lying between them. The length of the CDR3 is 13 residues. Per germline, CDR1 SGHRS and CDR2 YFSETQ. The CDR3 nucleotides read TGCGCCAGCGGCCGCGCGCGCGACACTGAAGCTTTCTTT. Translation: CASGRARDTEAFF.

The chain couples TRBV28 to TRBJ2-5; no firm D call. Trimming took 5 bases from V and 5 from J, leaving 9 bases between them. From germline, CDR1 is MDHEN and CDR2 SYDVKM. The CDR3 is 12 amino acids. The DNA for the CDR3 is TGTGCCAGCAGTCCCCCCACGGAGACCCAGTACTTC. This gives the protein CASSPPTETQYF.

This clonotype appeared a few times. This sequence joins TRBV12-5 and TRBJ1-5, with 9 bases matching TRBD1. Germline CDR1 and CDR2: LGHNT and FRNRAP. The ends lost 7 bases at V and 5 bases at J; junction bases unmatched: 6. The CDR3 has 14 amino acids. CDR3 nucleotides: TGTGCTAGTGACCCTGGGACAGGGCATCAGCCCCAGCATTTT. Its protein product is CASDPGTGHQPQHF. The whole variable domain, filled in from reference TRBV12-5 and TRBJ1-5, reads DARVTQTPRHKVTEMGQEVTMRCQPILGHNTVFWYRQTMMQGLELLAYFRNRAPLDDSGMPKDRFSAEMPDATLATLKIQPSEPRDSAVYFCASDPGTGHQPQHFGDGTRLSIL.

The table lists this clonotype with many counts. V gene TRBV7-2 combines with J gene TRBJ2-7; unclear D gene. Trimming took 0 bases from V and 5 from J, leaving 17 bases between them. Germline CDR1 is SGHTA and CDR2 is FQGNSA. The CDR3 spans 16 residues. CDR3 sequence: CASSLAPLGVFHEQYF. The CDR3 DNA sequence: TGTGCCAGCAGCTTAGCACCCCTAGGAGTCTTCCACGAGCAGTACTTC.

The V call is TRBV9, the J call TRBJ2-2, with 7 nucleotides matching TRBD2. CDR3 length equals 15 residues. The germline V gene has CDR1 SGDLS and CDR2 YYNGEE. The V segment lost 3 bases and the J segment 6 bases; nucleotides outside the gene matches: 8. The CDR3 DNA reads TGTGCCAGCAGCGGGCTAGCGGACTTCTCCGGGGAGCTGTTTTTT. Protein: CASSGLADFSGELFF.

This clonotype appeared many times. The chain joins TRBV12-3 or TRBV12-4 to TRBJ2-7; D gene unclear. Trimming removed 3 bases at V and 0 bases at J, with 6 bases between. This CDR3 comprises 13 residues. CDR3 protein: CASSLSDSYEQYF. The CDR3, as DNA: TGTGCCAGCAGTTTGAGCGACTCCTACGAGCAGTACTTC.

V is TRBV9 and J is TRBJ1-5, with a possible D match to TRBD1 (6 bases). V lost 8 bases and J 5 bases, leaving 14 bases between the germline ends. The CDR3 runs 13 residues. Germline CDR1 is SGDLS and CDR2 is YYNGEE. CDR3 region: CASGPGVDQPQHF. Written as DNA, the CDR3 is TGTGCCAGTGGCCCAGGGGTAGATCAGCCCCAGCATTTT.

The rearrangement links TRBV12-3 or TRBV12-4 to TRBJ1-5; D remains ambiguous. The CDR3 runs to 14 residues. The V end lost 1 base, the J end lost 7 bases, and 11 bases lay between the germline ends. The CDR3 DNA reads TGTGCCAGCAGTTTAGGCCCCGGGCGGCAGCCCCAGCATTTT. Translated: CASSLGPGRQPQHF.

This chain joins TRBV11-3 and TRBJ2-7; 8 nucleotides match TRBD2. This CDR3 spans 12 amino acids. Trimming cost V 5 bases and J 8 bases; bases outside gene matches: 5. Germline lookup yields CDR1 SGHNT and CDR2 YENEEA. Here the CDR3 reads CASSGGGNKQYF. DNA for the CDR3: TGTGCCAGCAGCGGCGGGGGGAACAAGCAGTACTTC. The variable domain in full, with the rest retrieved from reference TRBV11-3 and TRBJ2-7, is EAGVVQSPRYKIIEKKQPVAFWCNPISGHNTLYWYLQNLGQGPELLIRYENEEAVDDSQLPKDRFSAERLKGVDSTLKIQPAELGDSAVYLCASSGGGNKQYFGPGTRLTVT.

This clonotype was seen a few times. CDR3 region: CASSGKRISNQPQHF. CDR3 DNA: TGTGCCAGCAGCGGGAAGAGGATTAGCAATCAGCCCCAGCATTTT. This chain joins TRBV2 and TRBJ1-5; D unclear. V shed 6 bases and J shed 0 bases, with 12 bases lying between them. The CDR3 covers 15 residues. CDR1 is SNHLY and CDR2 is FYNNEI in the germline V gene.

The rearrangement links TRBV11-2 to TRBJ2-1; TRBD2 aligns across 10 bases. The CDR3 is made up of 18 amino acids. Germline assignment: CDR1 SGHAT and CDR2 FQNNGV. J was trimmed by 9 bases and V by 1 base; bases with no gene match: 15. The CDR3 reads CASSLVVRAGGPSGEQFF. The CDR3 DNA reads TGTGCCAGCAGCTTAGTAGTCCGAGCGGGAGGGCCCTCCGGTGAGCAGTTCTTC.

The sample holds a few counts of this clonotype. The chain recombines TRBV5-1 with TRBJ2-7; 10 bases map to TRBD1. There are 16 residues in the CDR3. V was clipped by 3 bases and J by 2 bases; unmatched bases: 8. Germline-derived CDR1 and CDR2 are SGHRS and YFSETQ. The CDR3 here is CASSSLTGGAPYEQYF. The DNA of the CDR3 is TGCGCCAGCAGCTCCCTGACAGGGGGCGCCCCCTACGAGCAGTACTTC.

This clonotype has ten or more counts. The CDR3 protein is CASSLGEQYF. CDR3 coding DNA: TGTGCCAGCAGTTTGGGCGAGCAGTACTTC. The chain employs TRBV28 and TRBJ2-7; D is unclear. Germline V gene data show CDR1 as MDHEN and CDR2 as SYDVKM. Trimming stripped 3 bases from V and 6 bases from J, with 3 bases between. This CDR3 has 10 amino acids.